Detailed here is one T cell receptor (beta chain). The study assigned cohorts using participant-reported clinical history. This entry belongs to a study of blood T cell repertoires in COVID-19. Study summary: Material from acute and convalescent COVID-19 was sourced from the United States, Italy and Spain. PBMCs, B-cell-depleted T cells, or T cells were the source of the cDNA or gDNA that made up the material.

Profiling relied on immunoSEQ multiplex PCR, and the TCRdb table lists in-frame clones only, not all of them. Here the sample spans over 200,000 clones, about 86% being singletons. Sequenced input: PBMCs or T cells enriched from blood (not recorded which). The sequence came from a woman in her forties or fifties with acute COVID-19.

DNA for the CDR3: TGCGCCAGCCGAAAGAGAACAGGGGGCGGGGAGACCCAGTACTTC. Translated, it gives CASRKRTGGGETQYF. The gene calls are TRBV5-1 and TRBJ2-5; 9 bases fit TRBD1. This CDR3 is 15 amino acids long. Looked up from germline, CDR1 is SGHRS and CDR2 is YFSETQ. With 7 bases clipped from V and 5 bases from J, the junction kept 12 bases outside the gene matches.